These 27 T cell receptor beta chains originate from one sample sequenced in a study of blood T cells in healthy people across ages. The second PCR ran roughly 6 to 11 cycles with a sample-barcoded 5' primer and J-beta primers. TCRdb reprocessed the 5' RACE reads with MiXCR, giving one entry per CDR3 protein. Among hundreds of thousands of distinct CDR3 sequences listed, 40% to 50% were seen once. Sequenced: blood. These receptors were obtained from a man aged 55 to 69 in good health.

The chain joins TRBV15 to TRBJ2-1, with 10 bases identical to TRBD2. Germline lookup yields CDR1 LNHNV and CDR2 YYDKDF (reference sequence). The CDR3 is 18 residues long. V lost 0 bases, J lost 2 bases, and 7 bases stayed unmatched. The CDR3 region is CATSRDPPSGGPYNEQFF. Here the CDR3 DNA reads TGTGCCACCAGCAGAGATCCCCCTAGCGGGGGCCCCTACAATGAGCAGTTCTTC.

This clonotype was detected a few times. V and J are TRBV20-1 and TRBJ2-5; no firm D call. The CDR3 has 12 residues. Trimming took off 1 base at V and 3 bases at J, with 6 bases between the two ends. From germline, CDR1 is DFQATT and CDR2 SNEGSKA (reference sequence). CDR3 DNA sequence: TGCAGTGCTAGAGGGGCGGAAGAGACCCAGTACTTC. It yields the protein CSARGAEETQYF.

The V gene is TRBV27, the J gene TRBJ1-2, with 9 bases lining up with TRBD1. CDR3 size: 15 residues. CDR1 and CDR2 (germline): MNHEY, SMNVEV (reference sequence). Losses at the gene ends were 4 bases for V and 8 bases for J; bases not matched to a gene: 11. CDR3 protein: CASSSGQGKRDGYTF. For the CDR3, the DNA is TGTGCCAGCAGTTCGGGACAGGGAAAAAGGGACGGCTACACCTTC.

This chain uses TRBV27 with TRBJ2-7; D is unclear. This CDR3 is built from 14 residues. V dropped 0 bases and J dropped 3 bases, with 9 bases sitting between them. In germline, CDR1 is MNHEY, CDR2 SMNVEV (reference sequence). The CDR3 region has the DNA TGTGCCAGCAGTTTATCGAAGGGATACTACGAGCAGTACTTC. It yields the protein CASSLSKGYYEQYF.

The chain is built from TRBV20-1 and TRBJ2-5, with 7 bases fitting TRBD2. Germline V gene sequence: CDR1 DFQATT, CDR2 SNEGSKA (reference sequence). The CDR3 loop spans 14 amino acids. The V and J ends lost 5 bases and 3 bases, in that order; junction bases with no gene match: 9. CDR3 sequence: CSAVQGSGEETQYF. For the CDR3, the DNA is TGCAGTGCTGTCCAGGGAAGCGGGGAAGAGACCCAGTACTTC.

V gene TRBV7-8 combines with J gene TRBJ1-2, with 8 bases identical to TRBD1. This CDR3 comprises 15 residues. The V segment lost 5 bases and the J segment 7 bases; nucleotides outside the gene matches: 12. Germline V CDR1 and CDR2: SGHVS, FQNEAQ. CDR3 loop: CASSPPRTGSGGYTF. CDR3 nucleotides: TGTGCCAGCAGCCCCCCCCGGACAGGGTCAGGTGGCTACACCTTC.

The rearrangement joins TRBV20-1 to TRBJ1-1; no clear D gene. Germline V lookup: CDR1 DFQATT, CDR2 SNEGSKA (reference sequence). The CDR3 sequence is 11 residues long. V was clipped by 8 bases and J by 5 bases, with 12 bases between them. Here the CDR3 DNA reads TGCAGTACCTTCGCGGGAACTGAAGCTTTCTTT. This gives the protein CSTFAGTEAFF.

This clonotype was found a few times. The chain joins TRBV20-1 to TRBJ2-3; unclear D gene. Trimming stripped 6 bases from V and 4 bases from J, with 14 bases between. CDR1 is DFQATT and CDR2 is SNEGSKA in the germline V gene (reference sequence). The CDR3 has 13 residues. The DNA of the CDR3 is TGCAGTGCAACGAGTCCAAGCCCAGATACGCAGTATTTT. Its translation: CSATSPSPDTQYF.

This clonotype was recorded a few times. The rearrangement uses TRBV6-2 or TRBV6-3 and TRBJ2-3; D may correspond to TRBD1 or TRBD2 (5 bases each). The V gene's germline CDR1 is MNHEY and CDR2 SVGEGT. Trimming took off 2 bases at V and 7 bases at J, with 10 bases between the two ends. The CDR3 consists of 13 residues. This CDR3 is CASSYGGGNTQYF. CDR3 sequence (DNA): TGTGCCAGCAGTTACGGTGGGGGAAATACGCAGTATTTT.

The chain uses TRBV6-6 and TRBJ1-5; D uncertain. There are 14 residues in the CDR3. With 6 bases removed from V and 3 bases from J, the gap between germline ends came to 12 bases. Germline V lookup: CDR1 MNHNY, CDR2 SVGAGI (reference sequence). CDR3 region: CASSPVGDNQPQHF. The CDR3 coding sequence is TGTGCCAGCAGCCCTGTCGGGGACAATCAGCCCCAGCATTTT.

The chain employs TRBV4-3 and TRBJ1-4, with unresolved D. The CDR3 spans 14 residues. Trimming shortened V by 2 bases and J by 4 bases, and 8 bases separated the two germline ends. Per the germline V gene, CDR1 is LGHNA and CDR2 is YSLEER. CDR3 residues: CASSQLLINEKLFF. For the CDR3, the DNA is TGCGCCAGCAGCCAATTGTTAATTAATGAAAAACTGTTTTTT.

The count of this clonotype is one. This chain uses TRBV9 with TRBJ2-1; D possibly corresponds to TRBD2 (5 bases). Judging by the DNA end, TRBJ2-7 fits better; the J call may be wrong. The CDR3 is 15 amino acids. Germline-derived CDR1 and CDR2 are SGDLS and YYNGEE. The CDR3 DNA reads as TGTGCCAGCAGCGTAGGGGATAGCGCCTACAATGAGCAGTACTTC. This codes for CASSVGDSAYNEQYF.

This clonotype was seen a few times. The chain uses TRBV18 and TRBJ1-2; a weak D match, TRBD1 (6 bases). The CDR3 has 15 residues. Looked up from germline, CDR1 is KGHSH and CDR2 is LQKENI. The V gene lost 2 bases and the J gene lost 4 bases, with 14 bases spanning the gap. CDR3 protein: CASSPVPGHLYGYTF. The CDR3 DNA is TGTGCCAGCTCACCAGTTCCGGGACATCTCTATGGCTACACCTTC.

This clonotype has only a few counts. V and J are TRBV5-1 and TRBJ1-2; a weak D match, TRBD1 (5 bases). There are 14 residues in the CDR3. V was cut by 2 bases and J by 7 bases, with 15 bases left in between. Germline V CDR1 and CDR2: SGHRS, YFSETQ. CDR3 protein: CASSLMGDSGGYTF. In DNA form, the CDR3 reads TGCGCCAGCAGCTTAATGGGAGACAGTGGTGGCTACACCTTC.

The chain employs TRBV10-3 and TRBJ1-5; D gene unclear. There are 12 residues in the CDR3. Germline V gene sequence: CDR1 ENHRY, CDR2 SYGVKD. Trimming took off 2 bases at V and 6 bases at J, with 5 bases between the two ends. The CDR3 region has the DNA TGTGCCATCAGTGAGCGGGGTCAGCCCCAGCATTTT. Translation gives CAISERGQPQHF.

This clonotype was detected ten times or more. The gene calls are TRBV10-3 and TRBJ2-7; D unresolved. The CDR3 covers 14 residues. From germline, CDR1 is ENHRY and CDR2 SYGVKD. V shed 4 bases and J shed 1 base, with 11 bases lying between them. The DNA of the CDR3 is TGTGCCATCAGTGCAACAATCGTGTCCTACGAGCAGTACTTC. Its protein is CAISATIVSYEQYF.

This clonotype appeared a few times. J is TRBJ2-7 and V is TRBV28, with TRBD2 matching 7 bases. Germline V lookup: CDR1 MDHEN, CDR2 SYDVKM. This CDR3 region has 14 residues. V trimming: 8 bases; J trimming: 0 bases; junction bases outside the gene matches: 7. DNA of the CDR3: TGTGCCAGCCAACTGGGGAGGGGCTCCTACGAGCAGTACTTC. It encodes CASQLGRGSYEQYF. The full variable domain, rest sourced from reference TRBV28 and TRBJ2-7, is DVKVTQSSRYLVKRTGEKVFLECVQDMDHENMFWYRQDPGLGLRLIYFSYDVKMKEKGDIPEGYSVSREKKERFSLILESASTNQTSMYLCASQLGRGSYEQYFGPGTRLTVT.

This clonotype was found a few times. Because the CDR3's place on the DNA is in doubt, the DNA is left out and the CDR3 is given as listed by TCRdb. The chain joins TRBV29-1 to TRBJ2-7; the table names TRBD1, a call not compared with the DNA. The CDR3 adds up to 9 amino acids, both ends counted. Germline values: CDR1 SQVTM, CDR2 ANQGSEA. The CDR3 is CSVAGGAYF.

This clonotype was seen a handful of times. The chain recombines TRBV6-2 or TRBV6-3 with TRBJ1-1, with D tentatively TRBD1 (5 bases). CDR1 is MNHEY and CDR2 is SVGEGT in the germline V gene. Trimming took off 6 bases at V and 5 bases at J, with 10 bases between the two ends. The CDR3 contains 12 residues. The CDR3 protein is CASRAWGTEAFF. CDR3 in DNA: TGTGCCAGCAGAGCGTGGGGGACTGAAGCTTTCTTT.

This clonotype was seen a handful of times. The chain combines TRBV7-2 with TRBJ1-2; 7 bases match TRBD1. V shed 6 bases and J 6 bases; nucleotides not matched to a gene: 7. CDR3 length equals 13 residues. Germline-derived CDR1 and CDR2 are SGHTA and FQGNSA. CDR3 DNA: TGTGCCAGCAGGAAAGGACAGGCGGATGGCTACACCTTC. Its protein is CASRKGQADGYTF.

The chain links TRBV4-1 to TRBJ2-7; 10 bases fit TRBD1. Trimming cost V 3 bases and J 2 bases; bases outside gene matches: 4. CDR1 and CDR2 from the germline V gene are MGHRA and YSYEKL. This CDR3 comprises 15 residues. The chain's CDR3 is CASSHLGQGAYEQYF. DNA for the CDR3: TGCGCCAGCAGCCACCTAGGACAGGGGGCCTACGAGCAGTACTTC.

The chain has TRBV30 and TRBJ1-2; 11 bases agree with TRBD1. CDR1 is GTSNPN and CDR2 is SVGIG in the germline V gene (reference sequence). This CDR3 contains 15 residues. V dropped 7 bases and J dropped 4; count of bases not matched to a gene: 11. The DNA for the CDR3 is TGTGCCTACCGGGACAGGGGGTCCGTCAGCTATGGCTACACCTTC. Translated, it gives CAYRDRGSVSYGYTF.

The CDR3 sequence is CASSPRSEPGYDEQYF. The CDR3, as DNA: TGTGCCAGCTCACCACGGTCCGAGCCTGGGTACGACGAGCAGTACTTC. This chain joins TRBV18 and TRBJ2-7; the D is unclear. V dropped 1 base and J dropped 5 bases, with 18 bases sitting between them. The CDR3 has 16 amino acids. CDR1 and CDR2 from the germline V gene are KGHSH and LQKENI. Combining the CDR3 with reference TRBV18 and TRBJ2-7 gives the whole variable domain NAGVMQNPRHLVRRRGQEARLRCSPMKGHSHVYWYRQLPEEGLKFMVYLQKENIIDESGMPKERFSAEFPKEGPSILRIQQVVRGDSAAYFCASSPRSEPGYDEQYFGPGTRLTVT.

The V gene is TRBV7-2, the J gene TRBJ1-5; TRBD1 might be the D (5 bases). In germline, CDR1 is SGHTA, CDR2 FQGNSA. V lost 4 bases, J lost 7 bases, and 11 bases lay in between. The CDR3 contains 13 residues. CDR3 in amino acids: CASSWNQGQPQHF. The CDR3, as DNA: TGTGCCAGCAGCTGGAATCAGGGACAGCCCCAGCATTTT.

This chain joins TRBV20-1 and TRBJ1-4, with D possibly matching TRBD1 (5 bases). The CDR3 has 15 residues. Trimming removed 1 base from V and 0 bases from J, with 9 bases in between. The germline gives CDR1 DFQATT, CDR2 SNEGSKA (reference sequence). The CDR3 region is CSARGTGTTNEKLFF. CDR3 DNA sequence: TGCAGTGCTAGAGGAACAGGAACAACTAATGAAAAACTGTTTTTT.

The rearrangement links TRBV7-2 to TRBJ2-2, with 11 bases that match TRBD2. V shed 5 bases, J shed 7 bases, and the junction held 9 bases outside the gene matches. From germline, CDR1 is SGHTA and CDR2 FQGNSA. The CDR3 is 16 amino acids. DNA for the CDR3: TGTGCCAGCAGCCCTAATAGCGGGGGGGCCGTCGGGGAGCTGTTTTTT. Translated: CASSPNSGGAVGELFF.

This clonotype has a handful of counts. This chain connects TRBV5-1 to TRBJ2-7; 9 nucleotides align to TRBD1. Germline values: CDR1 SGHRS, CDR2 YFSETQ. The CDR3 has 16 amino acids. Unmatched junction bases numbered 8, after V lost 0 bases and J lost 4 bases. The CDR3 sequence is CASSLGSTGGTYEQYF. In DNA, the CDR3 is TGCGCCAGCAGCTTGGGAAGTACAGGGGGCACGTACGAGCAGTACTTC.